This TCR beta chain was profiled in a study of blood T cell repertoires in COVID-19. Looking at the study overall: Sites in the United States, Italy and Spain provided acute and convalescent COVID-19 samples. PBMCs, B-cell-depleted T cells, or T cells were the source of the cDNA or gDNA that made up the material.

The authors' processing: Reference gene primer amplification in the assay estimated nucleated cell counts. Here immunoSEQ multiplex PCR was the method, and the copy in TCRdb shows in-frame clones only, minus some. V, J and clone size are those of that table, while D and trimming were read from the DNA. The sample lists 250,000 to 300,000 clones, approximately 93% seen once, with roughly 2.3% in the top ten. Looked up from germline, CDR1 is SNHLY and CDR2 is FYNNEI. V gave up 8 bases and J gave up 14 bases; unmatched junction bases: 15. This CDR3 is built from 14 residues. Seattle patients were enrolled during active infection and followed longitudinally.

The sequencing input was peripheral blood. The sequence was obtained from a woman aged 25 to 39 with COVID-19, enrolled during active disease. The chain carries TRBV2 and TRBJ1-6, with 7 bases lining up with TRBD1. CDR3 protein: CASRDRAGWDSLHF. The CDR3, as DNA: TGTGCCAGCCGAGACAGGGCAGGGTGGGACTCCCTCCACTTT.